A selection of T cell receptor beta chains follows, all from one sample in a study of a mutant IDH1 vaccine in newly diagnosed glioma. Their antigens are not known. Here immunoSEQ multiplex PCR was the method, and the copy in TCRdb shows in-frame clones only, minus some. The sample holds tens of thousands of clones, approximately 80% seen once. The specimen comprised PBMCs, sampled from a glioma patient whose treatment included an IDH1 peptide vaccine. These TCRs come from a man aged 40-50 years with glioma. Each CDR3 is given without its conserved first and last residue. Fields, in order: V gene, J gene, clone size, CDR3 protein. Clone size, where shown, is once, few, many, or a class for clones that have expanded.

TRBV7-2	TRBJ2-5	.	ASSLAGGPGEQY
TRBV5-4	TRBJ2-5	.	ASRWDYQETQY
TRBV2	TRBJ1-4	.	ASRGHGPNEKLF
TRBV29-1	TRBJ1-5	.	SVRGGDGQPQH
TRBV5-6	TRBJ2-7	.	ASSLRTVGNEQY
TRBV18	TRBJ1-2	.	ASSPGPIYGYT
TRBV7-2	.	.	ASSGSGGSYEQY
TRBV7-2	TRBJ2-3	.	ASSRRVAGGTDTQY
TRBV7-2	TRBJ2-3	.	ASSLVGGGRSTDTQY
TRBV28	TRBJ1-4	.	ASRATLDEKLF
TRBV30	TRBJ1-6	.	AWGRASLSYNSPLH
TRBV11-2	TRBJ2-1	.	ASTQRLAGGPNEQF
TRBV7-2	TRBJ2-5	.	ASSLAATNLQETQY
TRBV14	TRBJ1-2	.	ASSQLTGYGYT
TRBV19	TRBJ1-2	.	ASTPGTRGYT
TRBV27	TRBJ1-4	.	ASSLFRALNEKLF
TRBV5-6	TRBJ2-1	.	ASSTAVGASYNEQF
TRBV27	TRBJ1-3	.	ASARGNTIY
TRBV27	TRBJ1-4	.	ASSSRDRKNEKLF
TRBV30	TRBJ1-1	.	AWIRFTMNTEAF
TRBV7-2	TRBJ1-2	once	ASPGGVSNYGYT
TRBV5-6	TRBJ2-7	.	ASSTGLVRYEQY
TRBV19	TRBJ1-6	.	ASSIQPPEASPLH